This T cell receptor beta chain was identified in a study of blood T cell repertoires in COVID-19. Turning to the study itself: The samples span acute and convalescent COVID-19 from the United States, Italy and Spain.

Source study methods: By means of reference gene primer amplification, nucleated cell counts were estimated. Method: immunoSEQ multiplex PCR; TCRdb's copy keeps in-frame clones and lacks some. D and trimming come from the DNA, and the V and J calls and clone size come from that table. The sample shows roughly 190,000 clones, 80% to 90% of them seen only once. The CDR3 runs to 14 residues. Trimming removed 0 bases at V and 2 bases at J, with 8 bases between. CDR1 is SGDLS and CDR2 is YYNGEE in the germline V gene. Sequences were obtained from peripheral blood. This sequence was found in a man younger than 30 with active or convalescent COVID-19. The chain uses TRBV9 and TRBJ1-2; D not certain. The CDR3 bases are TGTGCCAGCAGCGTAGGGGCGCAAAACTATGGCTACACCTTC. Protein product: CASSVGAQNYGYTF.